This paragraph reports one T cell receptor (beta chain). This clone showed up just once. This receptor's antigen is unknown. The input lacks base qualities; no much larger clone sits a single base away. The data were taken from a study of blood T cell repertoires in COVID-19 (dated by TCRdb to the early 2020s). About the full investigation: Samples covering the acute and convalescent phases of COVID-19 were provided by collaborators in the United States, Italy and Spain. The prospective study material was composed of cDNA or gDNA derived from T cells, B-cell-depleted T cells, or PBMCs. The dataset comprised deeply sampled blood TCRbeta repertoires from subjects exposed to, actively infected with, or recovered from COVID-19. The repertoires were released in a freely available public database intended as a resource for research on the immune response to SARS-CoV-2. Samples were obtained from the ongoing ImmuneRACE study (first 160 participants) and from 1,254 subjects provided by 6 global collaborators. The sample metadata nearly always contained a de-identified subject ID, COVID-19 status, age in years and sex. Where available, HLA class I and class II types were taken from metadata supplied by the sample provider and were not determined by assay-based typing. Study-level results and caveats: Clinical and demographic metadata were provided uncurated, with the amount varying by source and participant.

CDR1 and CDR2, looked up from the germline V gene, are LGHNA and YSLEER. V and J are truncated by 0 bases and 6 bases respectively, leaving an intervening sequence of 9 bases. The CDR3 contains 14 residues, cysteine and phenylalanine counted. Only the CDR3 DNA stays, 42 bases, in frame from base 1. Participants in the prospective study were aged about 18 to 95 years, lived in 20 to 30 United States geographic areas, and enrolled through a virtual design. Cohort assignment in the prospective study relied on participant-reported clinical history from a screening survey and a study questionnaire. For ImmuneRACE Cohort 3, a participant was defined as recovered based on two consecutive negative NP/OP PCR tests, clearance by a healthcare professional, or resolution of symptoms. In the prospective study, mobile phlebotomists collected whole blood, serum and a nasopharyngeal or oropharyngeal swab from each participant. Prospective study participants could optionally give additional blood draws and questionnaires over a 2-month period. Before DNA extraction, blood samples from the prospective study were shipped at room temperature or frozen.

The immunoSEQ Assay, a bias-controlled multiplex PCR, was used to amplify TCRbeta CDR3 regions from genomic DNA. The authors processed their data as follows. Nucleated cell counts per sample were estimated from amplification of reference gene primers within the assay. To quantify the absolute abundance of each unique TCRbeta CDR3 rearrangement, sequence reads were collapsed and filtered. Productive Simpson clonality was computed per sample as the square root of Simpson's diversity index over productive rearrangements. This immuneACCESS table, as held by TCRdb, lists in-frame sequences with V and J called but not all clones. Of the missing ones, under half trace to an unresolved V gene in checked studies; the others have no known cause. V and J calls and clone size are those listed in that table; D and trimming were worked out from the DNA. The sample table shows approximately 200,000 clones, and around 82% are seen once. The ten largest clonotypes hold about 10% of the sample.

Sequencing used PBMCs or T cells enriched from blood (not recorded which). The sequence links TRBV4-3 to TRBJ1-5; the D gene cannot be resolved reliably. The sequence was collected from a man in his forties who had recovered from COVID-19. This receptor carries the CDR3 CASSQDISGQPQHF. The DNA reads TGCGCCAGCAGCCAAGATATCAGCGGTCAGCCCCAGCATTTT.